This T cell receptor (beta chain) was identified in a study of response to subunit inactivated influenza vaccine. TCRdb re-called the RT-PCR reads through MiXCR, storing one row per CDR3 protein. The sample carries approximately 530,000 distinct CDR3 sequences, around 8% recorded once. This clonotype was seen only once. A read error is possible here, since a much larger clone lies one base away. The CDR3 totals 16 residues. Deletions cut 4 bases from V and 2 bases from J, with 15 bases between. Germline loops: CDR1 KGHDR, CDR2 SFDVKD. Here the sequenced sample was PBMCs from blood, taken around 25 months after vaccination. The receptor's source is a man aged 50 to 75 who received an inactivated influenza vaccine. The chain is built from TRBV24-1 and TRBJ2-3; tentatively, D is TRBD1 (6 bases). The CDR3 region is CATSERGTRVTDTQYF. The CDR3 DNA sequence: TGTGCCACCAGTGAGCGAGGGACAAGGGTCACAGATACGCAGTATTTT.